Listed below are T cell receptor beta chains from one sample, sequenced in a study of Graves' ophthalmopathy and Graves' hyperthyroidism. TCRdb itself ran the multiplex PCR reads through MiXCR, one entry per CDR3 protein. The table lists approximately 1.2 million distinct CDR3 sequences, around a third of them singletons. Sample: peripheral blood or thyroid tissue (not recorded which). The receptor set was obtained from an adult man with Graves' hyperthyroidism. Both conserved end residues are part of each CDR3. D genes are given only for firm matches. A clone size is listed for some rows: how often the clone was seen (once, few, many), or a class if it is expanded.

v_gene: TRBV4-2; abundance: .; j_gene: TRBJ2-6; d_gene: TRBD2; CDR3aa: CASSRTSGLTGANVLTF; CDR3nt: TGTGCCAGCAGCAGGACTAGCGGGCTCACTGGGGCCAACGTCCTGACTTTC
v_gene: TRBV29-1; abundance: .; j_gene: TRBJ1-2; d_gene: .; CDR3aa: CSVGDQRPGGCTF; CDR3nt: TGCAGCGTTGGAGATCAAAGGCCGGGAGGCTGCACCTTC
v_gene: TRBV5-6; abundance: .; j_gene: TRBJ1-6; d_gene: .; CDR3aa: CASSLVQGRNSPLHF; CDR3nt: TGTGCCAGCAGCTTGGTCCAGGGTAGAAATTCACCCCTCCACTTT
v_gene: TRBV12-3/TRBV12-4; abundance: many; j_gene: TRBJ2-5; d_gene: .; CDR3aa: CASSPGGIGETQYF; CDR3nt: TGTGCCAGCAGCCCCGGCGGGATTGGGGAGACCCAGTACTTC
v_gene: TRBV20-1; abundance: .; j_gene: TRBJ1-6; d_gene: .; CDR3aa: CSAPGESSYNSPLHF; CDR3nt: TGCAGTGCCCCGGGGGAAAGCTCCTACAATTCACCCCTCCACTTT
v_gene: TRBV19; abundance: few; j_gene: TRBJ2-7; d_gene: .; CDR3aa: CASTPELNAYEQYF; CDR3nt: TGTGCCAGTACCCCGGAATTGAATGCCTACGAGCAGTACTTC
v_gene: TRBV7-2; abundance: few; j_gene: TRBJ2-5; d_gene: .; CDR3aa: CASSLFAAKETQYF; CDR3nt: TGTGCCAGCAGCTTGTTTGCCGCAAAAGAGACCCAGTACTTC
v_gene: TRBV10-3; abundance: .; j_gene: TRBJ2-5; d_gene: TRBD1; CDR3aa: CATQGVRETQYF; CDR3nt: TGTGCCACCCAGGGGGTGCGAGAGACCCAGTACTTC
v_gene: TRBV15; abundance: .; j_gene: TRBJ1-5; d_gene: TRBD1; CDR3aa: CATSRDRGTGSNQPQHF; CDR3nt: TGTGCCACCAGCAGAGATCGGGGGACAGGTTCCAATCAGCCCCAGCATTTT
v_gene: TRBV19; abundance: many; j_gene: TRBJ1-1; d_gene: TRBD1; CDR3aa: CASTLGQVNTEAFF; CDR3nt: TGTGCCAGTACCCTCGGACAGGTAAACACTGAAGCTTTCTTT
v_gene: TRBV13; abundance: many; j_gene: TRBJ2-7; d_gene: TRBD1; CDR3aa: CASSRWDSYEQYF; CDR3nt: TGTGCCAGCAGCCGCTGGGACAGCTACGAGCAGTACTTC
v_gene: TRBV14; abundance: many; j_gene: TRBJ2-5; d_gene: .; CDR3aa: CASSRIPQDNQETQYF; CDR3nt: TGTGCCAGCAGCCGTATCCCCCAAGACAACCAAGAGACCCAGTACTTC
v_gene: TRBV7-2; abundance: many; j_gene: TRBJ2-7; d_gene: .; CDR3aa: CASSPRSADSYEQYF; CDR3nt: TGTGCCAGCAGCCCCCGCAGTGCAGACTCCTACGAGCAGTACTTC
v_gene: TRBV6-1; abundance: many; j_gene: TRBJ1-3; d_gene: .; CDR3aa: CASSEADGNTIYF; CDR3nt: TGTGCCAGCAGTGAAGCGGACGGAAACACCATATATTTT
v_gene: TRBV15; abundance: .; j_gene: TRBJ1-6; d_gene: TRBD1; CDR3aa: CATSALAGGDSPLHF; CDR3nt: TGTGCCACCAGCGCTCTCGCAGGGGGGGATTCACCCCTCCACTTT
v_gene: TRBV7-8; abundance: .; j_gene: TRBJ2-2; d_gene: TRBD1; CDR3aa: CASSWRDRGTGELFF; CDR3nt: TGTGCCAGCAGCTGGCGGGACAGGGGAACCGGGGAGCTGTTTTTT
v_gene: TRBV19; abundance: few; j_gene: TRBJ1-5; d_gene: .; CDR3aa: CASSIDPRRERYQPQHF; CDR3nt: TGTGCCAGTAGTATAGATCCGCGACGAGAAAGGTATCAGCCCCAGCATTTT
v_gene: TRBV5-8; abundance: few; j_gene: TRBJ2-5; d_gene: .; CDR3aa: CASSRAYRGSKETQYF; CDR3nt: TGTGCCAGCAGCCGAGCATACCGGGGCTCCAAAGAGACCCAGTACTTC
v_gene: TRBV27; abundance: few; j_gene: TRBJ1-6; d_gene: .; CDR3aa: CASSLGGGYSPLHF; CDR3nt: TGTGCCAGCAGTCTGGGGGGCGGGTATTCACCCCTCCACTTT
v_gene: TRBV4-1; abundance: once; j_gene: TRBJ1-1; d_gene: .; CDR3aa: CAGSQETANTEAFF; CDR3nt: TGCGCCGGCAGCCAAGAGACAGCTAACACTGAAGCTTTCTTT
v_gene: TRBV7-2; abundance: many; j_gene: TRBJ2-5; d_gene: .; CDR3aa: CASSLFGVGETQYF; CDR3nt: TGTGCCAGCAGCTTATTTGGGGTCGGTGAGACCCAGTACTTC
v_gene: TRBV7-9; abundance: many; j_gene: TRBJ1-1; d_gene: .; CDR3aa: CASRPDSLNTEAFF; CDR3nt: TGTGCCAGCAGACCGGACAGCCTGAACACTGAAGCTTTCTTT